The rows below give T cell receptor beta chains drawn from one sample of a study of identifying expanded T cells in peripheral blood. Some clones are missing from TCRdb's copy, which holds only in-frame ones; the method was immunoSEQ multiplex PCR. Among some 120,000 clones listed, over 65% were seen once. Sequenced: blood. These receptors originate from a person aged 18 to 70 in good health. The CDR3 runs from the conserved cysteine through the conserved F or W. The D gene is left open where the match is weak. A row's size may be missing; if present it is once, few, many or a size class.

15,TRBV6-1,-,few,TRBJ2-2,CASSEYLEGSGELFF,TGTGCCAGCAGTGAATACTTAGAGGGGTCCGGGGAGCTGTTTTTT
15,TRBV7-8,-,-,TRBJ2-7,CASSLISQSFYEQYF,TGTGCCAGCAGCTTAATCTCCCAGTCCTTTTACGAGCAGTACTTC
14,TRBV6-1,-,-,TRBJ1-1,CASTLTGGWTEAFF,TGTGCCAGCACTTTAACAGGAGGTTGGACTGAAGCTTTCTTT
15,TRBV18,-,once,TRBJ1-1,CASSPRWGANTEAFF,TGTGCCAGCTCACCCCGATGGGGGGCGAACACTGAAGCTTTCTTT
16,TRBV5-6,TRBD1,once,TRBJ1-2,CASSQLTGTANYGYTF,TGTGCCAGCAGCCAACTAACTGGGACAGCAAACTATGGCTACACCTTC
15,TRBV19,-,-,TRBJ1-1,CASSIVWQTNTEAFF,TGTGCCAGTAGTATAGTTTGGCAGACTAACACTGAAGCTTTCTTT
17,TRBV27,-,-,TRBJ1-2,CASSFRAAGYYDYGYTF,TGTGCCAGCAGTTTTCGGGCAGCCGGTTACTATGACTATGGCTACACCTTC
16,TRBV12-5,-,-,TRBJ1-3,CASANIGDPSGNTIYF,TGTGCTAGTGCCAACATAGGGGACCCCTCTGGAAACACCATATATTTT
12,TRBV2,TRBD1,-,TRBJ1-2,CATDRTGYGYTF,TGTGCCACCGATCGGACAGGTTATGGCTACACCTTC
14,TRBV5-4,-,-,TRBJ2-4,CASSLVGVGNIQYF,TGTGCCAGCAGCTTGGTCGGGGTCGGGAACATTCAGTACTTC
13,TRBV12-5,-,-,TRBJ2-1,CASGSRLVDEQFF,TGTGCTAGTGGCTCCCGACTGGTGGATGAGCAGTTCTTC
15,TRBV5-5,-,-,TRBJ1-5,CASSLAVASAQPQHF,TGTGCCAGCAGCTTGGCCGTTGCCAGCGCCCAGCCCCAGCATTTT
15,TRBV6-1,-,-,TRBJ2-2,CASSVVRGFTGELFF,TGTGCCAGCAGTGTTGTCAGGGGATTTACCGGGGAGCTGTTTTTT
14,TRBV19,-,-,TRBJ2-3,CASSRDHRADTQYF,TGTGCCAGTAGTCGGGACCACAGGGCAGATACGCAGTATTTT
17,TRBV5-6,TRBD1,-,TRBJ2-1,CASSRRWLGQGAREQFF,TGTGCCAGCAGCCGAAGATGGTTGGGACAGGGGGCGCGGGAGCAGTTCTTC
13,TRBV27,-,-,TRBJ1-1,CASSLRANTEAFF,TGTGCCAGCAGTTTAAGGGCGAACACTGAAGCTTTCTTT
14,TRBV19,-,-,TRBJ2-1,CASSPISGSNEQFF,TGTGCCAGTAGTCCCATCAGCGGTTCCAATGAGCAGTTCTTC
14,TRBV6-5,-,-,TRBJ2-7,CASSRQTGDYEQYF,TGTGCCAGCAGTCGGCAAACGGGGGACTACGAGCAGTACTTC
18,TRBV4-1,TRBD2,-,TRBJ2-1,CASSRLSGGGTSYNEQFF,TGCGCCAGCAGCCGGCTCAGCGGCGGGGGGACCTCCTACAATGAGCAGTTCTTC
13,TRBV6-5,-,many,TRBJ2-3,CASSYQETDTQYF,TGTGCCAGCAGTTATCAGGAGACAGATACGCAGTATTTT
17,TRBV19,-,-,TRBJ1-2,CASSIVSIYPRNYGYTF,TGTGCCAGTAGTATTGTTTCTATTTATCCGAGAAACTATGGCTACACCTTC
14,TRBV28,TRBD1,-,TRBJ2-7,CASSFTSNRGEQYF,TGTGCCAGCAGTTTTACCTCAAACAGGGGTGAGCAGTACTTC
16,TRBV15,-,-,TRBJ1-3,CATSRSHRATGNTIYF,TGTGCCACCAGCAGATCCCACAGGGCAACTGGAAACACCATATATTTT
15,TRBV19,TRBD1,-,TRBJ1-6,CASSILTGHNSPLHF,TGTGCCAGTAGTATTCTGACAGGGCACAATTCACCCCTCCACTTT
16,TRBV5-5,-,-,TRBJ1-1,CASSLSDQAGRTEAFF,TGTGCCAGCAGCTTGTCGGATCAGGCGGGGCGCACTGAAGCTTTCTTT
14,TRBV2,-,-,TRBJ1-6,CASSERRRNSPLHF,TGTGCCAGCAGTGAGAGGAGGCGTAATTCACCCCTCCACTTT
16,TRBV19,-,-,TRBJ2-3,CASSSEGWEDTDTQYF,TGTGCCAGTAGTAGTGAGGGCTGGGAGGACACAGATACGCAGTATTTT
14,TRBV7-2,-,-,TRBJ2-7,CASSLAGWMDEQYF,TGTGCCAGCAGCTTAGCGGGGTGGATGGACGAGCAGTACTTC
13,TRBV5-4,-,-,TRBJ2-7,CASSDSGSYEQYF,TGTGCCAGCAGCGACAGCGGCTCCTACGAGCAGTACTTC
14,TRBV5-1,TRBD1,once,TRBJ1-2,CASSAGTADYGYTF,TGCGCCAGCAGCGCCGGGACAGCAGACTATGGCTACACCTTC
10,TRBV29-1,-,-,TRBJ2-7,CRDLNYEQYF,TGCCGCGACCTAAACTACGAGCAGTACTTC
12,TRBV19,-,-,TRBJ2-1,CASRSSGNEQFF,TGTGCCAGTAGATCCAGCGGCAATGAGCAGTTCTTC
13,TRBV5-1,TRBD1,-,TRBJ1-1,CASSEGANTEAFF,TGCGCCAGCAGCGAGGGGGCGAACACTGAAGCTTTCTTT
16,TRBV7-2,TRBD1,-,TRBJ1-2,CASSPTLGRGTHGYTF,TGTGCCAGCAGCCCTACGTTGGGCAGGGGGACTCATGGCTACACCTTC
15,TRBV5-1,TRBD1,once,TRBJ2-1,CASSLAGGGYNEQFF,TGCGCCAGCAGCTTGGCAGGGGGCGGGTACAATGAGCAGTTCTTC
13,TRBV6-4,-,-,TRBJ1-1,CASSEVMNTEAFF,TGTGCCAGCAGTGAGGTAATGAACACTGAAGCTTTCTTT
13,TRBV18,-,-,TRBJ1-1,CASSPQGDTEAFF,TGTGCCAGCTCACCCCAGGGAGACACTGAAGCTTTCTTT
18,TRBV27,TRBD1,once,TRBJ1-1,CASRGLQGGKGVDTEAFF,TGTGCCAGCAGGGGCCTCCAAGGGGGCAAGGGTGTGGACACTGAAGCTTTCTTT
15,TRBV7-2,TRBD1,-,TRBJ2-2,CASSLRDRVTGELFF,TGTGCCAGCAGCTTACGTGACAGGGTCACCGGGGAGCTGTTTTTT
10,TRBV2,-,-,TRBJ2-7,CASRALQQYF,TGTGCCAGCAGGGCTCTCCAGCAGTACTTC
17,TRBV13,TRBD1,-,TRBJ1-2,CASSFRQGAIGTYGYTF,TGTGCCAGCAGCTTCAGACAGGGGGCTATCGGGACCTATGGCTACACCTTC
17,TRBV7-6,TRBD1,once,TRBJ1-3,CASSDRDSLSSGNTIYF,TGTGCCAGCAGCGACCGGGACAGCCTCTCCTCTGGAAACACCATATATTTT
13,TRBV5-1,-,-,TRBJ1-1,CASSLPTQNEAFF,TGCGCCAGCAGCTTGCCTACACAGAATGAAGCTTTCTTT
13,TRBV6-5,-,-,TRBJ1-1,CASSYVSNTEAFF,TGTGCCAGCAGTTACGTCAGTAACACTGAAGCTTTCTTT
16,TRBV4-3,-,-,TRBJ1-3,CASSQDFLLSGNTIYF,TGCGCCAGCAGCCAAGATTTTTTACTCTCTGGAAACACCATATATTTT
16,TRBV25-1,TRBD1,-,TRBJ2-1,CASSRAAGGTNNEQFF,TGTGCCAGCAGTCGTGCGGCAGGGGGCACCAACAATGAGCAGTTCTTC
14,TRBV6-6,-,-,TRBJ2-5,CASSYSYREETQYF,TGTGCCAGCAGTTACTCATACAGGGAGGAGACCCAGTACTTC
15,TRBV7-9,TRBD1,-,TRBJ1-2,CASSLRQGGTNGYTF,TGTGCCAGCAGCTTACGGCAGGGGGGTACTAATGGCTACACCTTC
17,TRBV13,TRBD1,-,TRBJ1-4,CASSSTSGQGVNEKLFF,TGTGCCAGCAGCTCGACTTCGGGACAGGGGGTGAATGAAAAACTGTTTTTT
14,TRBV19,-,few,TRBJ1-2,CASRLRGENYGYTF,TGTGCCAGTCGCCTCAGGGGAGAGAACTATGGCTACACCTTC
15,TRBV4-3,TRBD1,-,TRBJ2-5,CASSQGTGGQETQYF,TGCGCCAGCAGCCAAGGGACAGGGGGTCAGGAGACCCAGTACTTC
12,TRBV5-1,-,-,TRBJ1-2,CASSYDRYGYTF,TGCGCCAGCAGCTATGACCGGTATGGCTACACCTTC